The TCR beta chain under discussion was sequenced for a study of cytomegalovirus exposure and HLA in healthy donors. Turning to the study itself: Earlier work reported 100 million to 130 million unique TCR beta sequences from about 200 million T cells. Findings of the study overall: Sequencing depth across donors, presence/absence analyses assumed, was roughly uniform. Altogether, 150 to 200 TCR beta chains were recorded as cytomegalovirus-associated. Most TCR beta V segments were productive about 90% or about 30% of the time in an earlier analysis.

Researchers ran the PCR with 60 Vbeta and 13 Jbeta primers. TCRdb's copy holds only in-frame clones and misses some; the assay was immunoSEQ multiplex PCR. This sample carries around 170,000 clones, 65% to 85% of them seen once, and the ten largest clones take 7%. As for this clone: Its specificity is not known.

Per germline, CDR1 MNHEY and CDR2 SVGAGI. The CDR3 length is 13 residues. The specimen was PBMCs. This clonotype was obtained from a woman aged 40 to 49 in good health and CMV-seropositive. The chain couples TRBV6-5 to TRBJ2-5; D may be TRBD1 (6 bases). Near its end, the DNA agrees better with TRBJ2-7, so the J call may be wrong. The CDR3 DNA reads as TGTGCCAGCACCGGGGACACCTCCTACGAGCAGTACTTC. It translates to CASTGDTSYEQYF.